This T cell receptor (beta chain) was obtained from a study of identical twins. Study results and caveats: Out-of-frame beta sequences exhibited a weaker degree of excess twin sharing. Abundant beta clonotypes from cord blood had fewer insertions, unlike memory repertoires, which showed none. Twin pairs' shared out-of-frame alpha sequences were enriched in low generation probability.

Germline V lookup: CDR1 MNHNS, CDR2 SASEGT. A total of 16 residues make up the CDR3, ends included. This clonotype turned up a few times. The target antigen is unknown. The DNA is omitted, as the CDR3 cannot be located on it reliably, and the CDR3 follows TCRdb's listing. A universal primer site arose from template switching, and cDNA bore unique molecular identifiers. TCRdb ran MiXCR on the 5' RACE reads and lists one entry per CDR3 protein. The sample has 750,000 to 950,000 distinct CDR3 sequences, roughly 12% seen once; the top ten hold around 1.5%. This sample also appeared in a second study, on yellow fever vaccine responses in identical twins.

The sample was PBMCs. This receptor was identified in a woman aged 18-29 years in good health. This chain connects TRBV6-1 to TRBJ2-2; TRBD2, the table's D call, was not compared with the DNA. The CDR3 here is CASSSLGMNTGELFFF.